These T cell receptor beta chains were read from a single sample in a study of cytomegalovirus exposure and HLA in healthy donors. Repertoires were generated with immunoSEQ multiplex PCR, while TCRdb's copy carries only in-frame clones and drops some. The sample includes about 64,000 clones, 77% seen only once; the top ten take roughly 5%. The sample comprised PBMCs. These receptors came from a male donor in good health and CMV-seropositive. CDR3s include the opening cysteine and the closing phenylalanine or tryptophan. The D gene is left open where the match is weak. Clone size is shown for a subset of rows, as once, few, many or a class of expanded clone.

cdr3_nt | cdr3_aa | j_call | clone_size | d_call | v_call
TGTGCCAGCAGTGAAATCGCAGGGGGCAATCAGCCCCAGCATTTT | CASSEIAGGNQPQHF | TRBJ1-5 | . | . | TRBV6-1
TGTGCCAGCAGCCTTTACTCTGGCGGGGGGCCAGATACGCAGTATTTT | CASSLYSGGGPDTQYF | TRBJ2-3 | . | TRBD2 | TRBV14
TGCGCCAGCAGCTTTAGAGACGGGATTCTCTACGAGCAGTACTTC | CASSFRDGILYEQYF | TRBJ2-7 | . | . | TRBV5-1
TGTGCCAGCAGCTTCAGCGGTAAATTTTACGAGCAGTACTTC | CASSFSGKFYEQYF | TRBJ2-7 | once | . | TRBV11-3
TGCGCCAGCAGCCCGGGACAGGGGAGGAACTATGGCTACACCTTC | CASSPGQGRNYGYTF | TRBJ1-2 | . | TRBD1 | TRBV5-1
TGTGCCAGTAGTATAGTGCTGAGCGGGGCCAATGAGCAGTTCTTC | CASSIVLSGANEQFF | TRBJ2-1 | . | TRBD2 | TRBV19
TGTGCCAGCTCAAACACAGGGATTGAAGCTTTCTTT | CASSNTGIEAFF | TRBJ1-1 | . | . | TRBV18
TGTGCCAGCAGCGCGGACAGGGGGCCCTACGGCTACACCTTC | CASSADRGPYGYTF | TRBJ1-2 | . | TRBD1 | TRBV7-2
TGTGCCACCAGCAGAGATTGGGACAGGGACAACTATGGCTACACCTTC | CATSRDWDRDNYGYTF | TRBJ1-2 | . | TRBD1 | TRBV15
TGCGCCAGCAGCTTGGAATTAGGGACTAGCGGCTACGAGCAGTACTTC | CASSLELGTSGYEQYF | TRBJ2-7 | . | TRBD2 | TRBV5-1
TGCAGTGCTAGAGCCCTACGTGGCTACACCTTC | CSARALRGYTF | TRBJ1-2 | . | . | TRBV20-1
TGTGCCAGCAGCGTAGATGGGACTACCAGGCCTGAGCAGTACTTC | CASSVDGTTRPEQYF | TRBJ2-7 | . | TRBD2 | TRBV9
TGTGCCTGGAGCAGACGGCGGGAGTTTCTCTCCTACGAGCAGTACTTC | CAWSRRREFLSYEQYF | TRBJ2-7 | . | TRBD2 | TRBV30
TGTGCCAGCAGTTACTCTAGCGGGGCCTACGAGCAGTACTTC | CASSYSSGAYEQYF | TRBJ2-7 | . | TRBD2 | TRBV6-5
TGTGCCAGCAGCCCCGGACAGGGGTCCTACGAGCAGTACTTC | CASSPGQGSYEQYF | TRBJ2-7 | . | TRBD1 | TRBV5-4